The following is a TCR beta chain sequence with its context. The data derive from a study of CD4 T cells in relation to SARS-CoV-2 and coronaviruses. The table came from immunoSEQ multiplex PCR; TCRdb's copy has only in-frame clones and leaves some out. The data contain about 64,000 clones, roughly 93% of them singletons. This CDR3 contains 13 residues. Germline assignment: CDR1 SGHRS and CDR2 YFSETQ. V was pared by 5 bases and J by 1 base, with 9 bases between. Before the COVID-19 pandemic, during about 2011-2019, CD4+ T cells were taken from unexposed donors. The rearrangement uses TRBV5-1 and TRBJ1-1; D not certain. The source is a human donor in good health. The material sequenced was naive CD4+ T cells from PBMCs. Subset here: naive CD4+ T cells isolated by negative enrichment. CDR3 amino acids: CASRTEPNTEAFF. For the CDR3, the DNA is TGCGCCAGCAGAACCGAACCGAACACTGAAGCTTTCTTT.